What follows is one TCR beta chain and its context. Its target is unknown. The record originates from a study of blood T cells in healthy people across ages. Findings and caveats of the study: Unsorted PBMC input precluded a conclusive naive versus antigen-experienced comparison. There was a strong correlation between TCR beta diversity and naive T cell percentage.

Primed by a sample-barcoded 5' primer and a J-beta primer mix, a second PCR proceeded for about 6 to 12 cycles. Via MiXCR, TCRdb re-called the 5' RACE reads, giving one row per CDR3 protein. The sample lists about 1.8 million distinct CDR3 sequences, about 50% occurring once. The clonotype was recovered from a woman aged 35 to 49 in good health. Sequences were obtained from blood.

CDR3 sequence (DNA): TGCAGTGCTAGAGTGACAACTAGCACAGATACGCAGTATTTT. It codes for CSARVTTSTDTQYF. The chain joins TRBV20-1 to TRBJ2-3; D gene unclear. This CDR3 comprises 14 residues. Per the germline V gene, CDR1 is DFQATT and CDR2 is SNEGSKA (reference sequence). V gave up 1 base and J gave up 0 bases, with 8 bases separating them.